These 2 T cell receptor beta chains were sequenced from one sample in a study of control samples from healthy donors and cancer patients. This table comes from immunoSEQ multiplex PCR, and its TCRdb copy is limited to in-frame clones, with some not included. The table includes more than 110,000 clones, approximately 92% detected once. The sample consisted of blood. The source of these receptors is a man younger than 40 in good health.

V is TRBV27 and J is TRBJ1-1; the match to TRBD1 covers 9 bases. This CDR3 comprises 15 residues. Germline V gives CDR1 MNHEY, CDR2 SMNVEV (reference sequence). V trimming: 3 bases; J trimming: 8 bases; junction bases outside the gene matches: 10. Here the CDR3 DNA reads TGTGCCAGCAGTTTCCGGACAGGGGCCGGCGGAGAAGCTTTCTTT. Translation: CASSFRTGAGGEAFF.

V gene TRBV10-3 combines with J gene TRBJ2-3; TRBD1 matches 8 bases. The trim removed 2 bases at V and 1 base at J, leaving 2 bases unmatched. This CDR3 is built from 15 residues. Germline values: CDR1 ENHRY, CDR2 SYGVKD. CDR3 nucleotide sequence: TGTGCCATCAGTGAGGGACAGGGAGGCACAGATACGCAGTATTTT. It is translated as CAISEGQGGTDTQYF.